These T cell receptor beta chains were read from a single sample in a study of T cells in Graves' hyperthyroidism and ophthalmopathy. Via MiXCR, TCRdb re-called the multiplex PCR reads, giving one row per CDR3 protein. Among under 400,000 distinct CDR3 sequences, approximately 15% were seen once, and the ten largest hold around 34%. Sequenced sample: blood. The receptors originated from a man aged 30 to 39 with Graves' hyperthyroidism. CDR3s include the opening cysteine and the closing phenylalanine or tryptophan. The D gene is left open where the match is weak. Not all rows give a size; the values are once, few, many and, for expanded clones, a class.

abundance: many; d_gene: TRBD1; j_gene: TRBJ2-7; v_gene: TRBV7-2; CDR3aa: CASTPGTGEIEQYF; CDR3nt: TGTGCCAGCACCCCAGGGACAGGGGAAATCGAGCAGTACTTC
abundance: .; d_gene: TRBD1; j_gene: TRBJ2-7; v_gene: TRBV5-6; CDR3aa: CASSLAGRGSREQYF; CDR3nt: TGTGCCAGCAGCTTGGCCGGCAGGGGGAGCCGCGAGCAGTACTTC
abundance: many; d_gene: TRBD1; j_gene: TRBJ1-2; v_gene: TRBV12-3/TRBV12-4; CDR3aa: CASSSDRVTGYTF; CDR3nt: TGTGCCAGCAGCTCGGACAGGGTGACTGGCTACACCTTC
abundance: .; d_gene: TRBD1; j_gene: TRBJ1-1; v_gene: TRBV5-5; CDR3aa: CASSSGQARTEAFF; CDR3nt: TGTGCCAGCAGCTCGGGACAGGCGCGCACTGAAGCTTTCTTT
abundance: many; d_gene: .; j_gene: TRBJ2-1; v_gene: TRBV13; CDR3aa: CASSQGVAVGFDEQFF; CDR3nt: TGTGCCAGCAGCCAAGGGGTAGCCGTGGGGTTTGATGAGCAGTTCTTC
abundance: once; d_gene: .; j_gene: TRBJ2-1; v_gene: TRBV6-5; CDR3aa: CASRPLQGTPAGNEQFF; CDR3nt: TGTGCCAGCAGGCCCCTTCAGGGTACCCCCGCTGGAAATGAGCAGTTCTTC
abundance: few; d_gene: .; j_gene: TRBJ2-7; v_gene: TRBV6-1; CDR3aa: CASSKGLIYEQYF; CDR3nt: TGTGCCAGCAGTAAGGGACTTATCTACGAGCAGTACTTC
abundance: .; d_gene: TRBD1; j_gene: TRBJ1-6; v_gene: TRBV20-1; CDR3aa: CSASRDRNSPLHF; CDR3nt: TGCAGTGCTAGTAGGGACAGGAACTCACCCCTCCACTTT
abundance: many; d_gene: TRBD2; j_gene: TRBJ2-5; v_gene: TRBV13; CDR3aa: CASSFAEDSSGETQYF; CDR3nt: TGTGCCAGCAGCTTCGCCGAAGACAGTAGCGGGGAGACCCAGTACTTC
abundance: .; d_gene: .; j_gene: TRBJ1-5; v_gene: TRBV28; CDR3aa: CASSSGRYQPQHF; CDR3nt: TGTGCCAGCAGTTCCGGGCGGTATCAGCCCCAGCATTTT
abundance: many; d_gene: TRBD1; j_gene: TRBJ2-7; v_gene: TRBV6-2/TRBV6-3; CDR3aa: CASSQQGYEQYF; CDR3nt: TGTGCCAGCAGCCAACAGGGGTACGAGCAGTACTTC